This TCR beta chain was profiled in a study of blood T cell repertoires in COVID-19. Study-wide context: COVID-19 samples collected from the United States, Italy and Spain covered acute and convalescent phases. T cells, B-cell-depleted T cells, or PBMCs provided the cDNA or gDNA that served as material.

The method was immunoSEQ multiplex PCR; TCRdb's version includes in-frame clones alone and lacks a portion of them. Of 150,000 to 200,000 clones listed, 70% to 85% are singletons. The V end lost 1 base, the J end lost 9 bases, and 9 bases lay between the germline ends. Germline V gives CDR1 MDHEN, CDR2 SYDVKM. CDR3 length equals 12 residues. This TCR was recovered from a woman in her 40s with COVID-19, enrolled during active disease. The V and J genes are TRBV28 and TRBJ1-2; D is ambiguous. Sequencing used peripheral blood. The CDR3 nucleotides read TGTGCCAGCAGTTTATCCCCCAGGAGCTACACCTTC. Its protein product is CASSLSPRSYTF.